These T cell receptor beta chains were read from a single sample in a study of cytotoxic CD8 clonotypes in ibrutinib-treated CLL. This table comes from immunoSEQ multiplex PCR, and its TCRdb copy is limited to in-frame clones, with some not included. The table shows roughly 250,000 clones, with roughly 70% occurring only once. This sample comprised PBMCs, obtained after 24 months of ibrutinib treatment. These receptors were collected from a human donor with chronic lymphocytic leukemia. Each CDR3 is given with its conserved first and last residue. Fields, in order: CDR3 length, J gene, V gene, CDR3 protein.

16	TRBJ2-2	TRBV7-2	CASSLLYTANTGELFF
12	TRBJ1-2	TRBV19	CASRNRDYGYTF
15	TRBJ2-2	TRBV27	CASSLGGANTGELFF
15	TRBJ2-2	TRBV19	CAVAPANANTGELFF
14	TRBJ1-1	TRBV7-2	CASSRTALGTEAFF
13	TRBJ2-7	TRBV29-1	CSATGQGAGEQYF
14	TRBJ1-5	TRBV7-6	CASSPRRSDQPQHF
12	TRBJ2-5	TRBV29-1	CSVEAAQETQYF
14	TRBJ1-1	TRBV2	CASSEWLGRTEAFF
12	TRBJ2-7	TRBV7-3	CASSPGQNEQYF
12	TRBJ2-7	TRBV27	CASSPSQGKAYF